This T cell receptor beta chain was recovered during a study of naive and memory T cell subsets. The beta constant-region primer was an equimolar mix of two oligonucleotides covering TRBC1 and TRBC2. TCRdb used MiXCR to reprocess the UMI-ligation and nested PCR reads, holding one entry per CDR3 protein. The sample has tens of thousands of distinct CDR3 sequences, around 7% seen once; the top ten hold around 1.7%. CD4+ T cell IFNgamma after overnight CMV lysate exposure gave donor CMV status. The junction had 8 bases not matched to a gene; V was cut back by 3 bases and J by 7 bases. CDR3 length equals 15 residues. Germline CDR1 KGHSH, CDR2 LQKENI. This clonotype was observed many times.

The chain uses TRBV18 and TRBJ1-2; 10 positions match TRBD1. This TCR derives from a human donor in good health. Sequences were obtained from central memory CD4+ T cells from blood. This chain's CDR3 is CASSPTDRGAVGYTF. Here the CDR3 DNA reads TGTGCCAGCTCACCTACGGACAGGGGGGCTGTTGGCTACACCTTC.